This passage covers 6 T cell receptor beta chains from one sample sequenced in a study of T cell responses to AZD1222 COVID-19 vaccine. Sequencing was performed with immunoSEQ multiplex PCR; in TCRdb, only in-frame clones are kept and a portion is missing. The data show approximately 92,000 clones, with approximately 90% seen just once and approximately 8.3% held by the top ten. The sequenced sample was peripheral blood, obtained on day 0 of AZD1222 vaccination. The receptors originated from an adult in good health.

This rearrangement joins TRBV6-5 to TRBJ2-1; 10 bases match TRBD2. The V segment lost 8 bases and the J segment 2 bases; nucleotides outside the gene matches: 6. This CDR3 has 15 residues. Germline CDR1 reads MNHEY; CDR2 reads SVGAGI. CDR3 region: CASLERGGAYNEQFF. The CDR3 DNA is TGTGCCAGCTTGGAGCGGGGGGGCGCCTACAATGAGCAGTTCTTC.

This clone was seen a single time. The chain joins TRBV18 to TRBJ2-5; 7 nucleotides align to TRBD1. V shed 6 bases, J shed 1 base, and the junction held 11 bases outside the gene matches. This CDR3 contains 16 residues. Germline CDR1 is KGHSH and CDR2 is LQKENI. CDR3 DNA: TGTGCCAGCTCCCCTCTCGACAGGGACATCCAAGAGACCCAGTACTTC. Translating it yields CASSPLDRDIQETQYF.

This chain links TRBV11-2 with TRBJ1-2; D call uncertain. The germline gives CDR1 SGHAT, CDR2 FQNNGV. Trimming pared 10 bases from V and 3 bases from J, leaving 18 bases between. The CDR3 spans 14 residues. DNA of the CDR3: TGTGCCACCCGCCGGGGTTTCACGGACTATGGCTACACCTTC. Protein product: CATRRGFTDYGYTF.

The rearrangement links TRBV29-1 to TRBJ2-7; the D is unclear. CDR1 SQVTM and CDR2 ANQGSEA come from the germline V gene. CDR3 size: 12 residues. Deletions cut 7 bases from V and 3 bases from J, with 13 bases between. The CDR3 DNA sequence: TGCAGCGCCTCAGTGGGTCACTACGAGCAGTACTTC. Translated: CSASVGHYEQYF.

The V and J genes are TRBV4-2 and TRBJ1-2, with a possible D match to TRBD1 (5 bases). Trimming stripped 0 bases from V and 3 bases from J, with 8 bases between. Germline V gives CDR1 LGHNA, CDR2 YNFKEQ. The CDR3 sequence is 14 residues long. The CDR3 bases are TGTGCCAGCAGCCAAGAGGGGGGGGACTATGGCTACACCTTC. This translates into CASSQEGGDYGYTF.

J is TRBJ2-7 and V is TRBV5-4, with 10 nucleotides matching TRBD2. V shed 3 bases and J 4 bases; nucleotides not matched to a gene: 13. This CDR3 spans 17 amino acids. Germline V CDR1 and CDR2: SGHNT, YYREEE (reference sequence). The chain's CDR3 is CASSSASGLAALYEQYF. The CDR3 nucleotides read TGTGCCAGCAGCTCGGCGAGCGGACTAGCGGCTTTATACGAGCAGTACTTC.